This TCR beta chain was profiled in a study of blood T cell repertoires in COVID-19. The wider study: Some COVID-19 samples were acute and others convalescent; all came from the United States, Italy and Spain.

Data came from immunoSEQ multiplex PCR; TCRdb stores just in-frame clones and leaves some out. The sample yields 250,000 or so clones, 80% to 85% seen once. Per germline, CDR1 MNHEY and CDR2 SVGEGT. This CDR3 has 17 amino acids. The V and J ends lost 1 base and 2 bases, in that order; junction bases with no gene match: 6. This TCR was recovered from a woman younger than 35 with acute or convalescent COVID-19. This rearrangement joins TRBV6-2 or TRBV6-3 to TRBJ2-3; 10 bases fit TRBD2. The sequencing sample was made of peripheral blood. The CDR3 DNA reads TGTGCCAGCAGTTACTTCCGACTAGCGGGCCCCACAGATACGCAGTATTTT. The encoded protein is CASSYFRLAGPTDTQYF.